The following is a TCR beta chain sequence with its context. The CDR3 covers 16 residues. The J segment lost 7 bases and the V segment lost 0 bases, leaving 7 bases of the junction unmatched. In germline, CDR1 is SGHRS, CDR2 YFSETQ. The data stem from a study of CD8+ T cells in alopecia areata. Investigators isolated RNA and reverse transcribed it into cDNA to act as the sequencing template. Profiled with immunoSEQ multiplex PCR; TCRdb holds only in-frame clones, not every one. The sample yields approximately 100,000 clones, about 40% seen once. Sequenced: CD4+ T cells sorted from blood. V and J are TRBV5-1 and TRBJ2-1; 10 bases line up with TRBD2. The source is a human donor with alopecia areata. The CDR3 DNA reads as TGCGCCAGCAGCTTGGGTTTAGCGGGAGGTCGGAATGAGCAGTTCTTC. Its protein is CASSLGLAGGRNEQFF.